The 13 T cell receptor beta chains presented below share a single source sample, sequenced in a study of blood T cell repertoires in COVID-19. Using immunoSEQ multiplex PCR, the repertoire was profiled, and TCRdb retains in-frame clones only, with some absent. The repertoire has some 260,000 clones, approximately 85% of them found once; the top ten carry just under 0.8%. What was sequenced was peripheral blood. The source is a woman younger than 45 with acute or convalescent COVID-19.

The CDR3, as DNA: TGCGCCAGCAGCTTGGACAGTAGTGGAAACACCATATATTTT. Protein: CASSLDSSGNTIYF. The V call is TRBV5-1, the J call TRBJ1-3; D not certain. V was shortened by 0 bases and J by 3 bases, with 7 bases between the two germline ends. The CDR3 length is 14 residues. In germline, CDR1 is SGHRS, CDR2 YFSETQ.

This chain connects TRBV5-5 to TRBJ2-3, with a weak D call TRBD1 (6 bases). This CDR3 comprises 15 residues. Germline V gene sequence: CDR1 SGHKS, CDR2 YYEKEE (reference sequence). V lost 4 bases and J 4 bases, leaving 16 bases between the germline ends. The CDR3 loop reads CASSRDPTGPDTQYF. Written as DNA, the CDR3 is TGTGCCAGCAGCCGAGATCCAACAGGGCCAGATACGCAGTATTTT.

The chain is built from TRBV24-1 and TRBJ2-2, with 8 bases aligning to TRBD2. The trim removed 9 bases at V and 6 bases at J, leaving 2 bases unmatched. CDR1 and CDR2 (germline): KGHDR, SFDVKD. This CDR3 contains 12 residues. CDR3 sequence reads: CATQREPGELFF. The CDR3 DNA follows: TGTGCCACCCAGCGGGAGCCCGGGGAGCTGTTTTTT.

V is TRBV25-1 and J is TRBJ1-1; maybe TRBD1 (5 bases). The ends were cut back, 1 base at V and 11 bases at J, with 14 bases in the middle. This CDR3 is built from 13 residues. The V gene's germline CDR1 is MGHDK and CDR2 SYGVNS. In DNA form, the CDR3 reads TGTGCCAGCAGTGAATTGGCCACCGCAGGGGCTTTCTTT. Translated, it gives CASSELATAGAFF.

There are a few counts of this clone. J is TRBJ1-3 and V is TRBV9, with D tentatively TRBD1 (6 bases). Between the trimmed V and J ends, which lost 4 bases and 3 bases, there was a span of 14 bases. CDR1 is SGDLS, CDR2 YYNGEE, per germline. The CDR3 extends over 15 amino acids. The CDR3 sequence: CASSPRGGVGNTIYF. The CDR3 nucleotides read TGTGCCAGCAGCCCCCGGGGGGGCGTTGGAAACACCATATATTTT. The whole variable domain, filled in from reference TRBV9 and TRBJ1-3, reads DSGVTQTPKHLITATGQRVTLRCSPRSGDLSVYWYQQSLDQGLQFLIQYYNGEERAKGNILERFSAQQFPDLHSELNLSSLELGDSALYFCASSPRGGVGNTIYFGEGSWLTVV.

This clone occurred once. This sequence joins TRBV5-1 and TRBJ1-4, with TRBD1 as a possible D gene (6 bases). The CDR3 is 16 residues long. With 3 bases removed from V and 1 base from J, the gap between germline ends came to 13 bases. The germline V gene encodes CDR1 SGHRS and CDR2 YFSETQ. CDR3 DNA: TGCGCCAGCAGCTCCGGAGGGGGGGGAACTAATGAAAAACTGTTTTTT. It encodes CASSSGGGGTNEKLFF.

In this sample, this clone turned up a few times. V usage is TRBV6-5 and J usage is TRBJ2-5; 7 nucleotides agree with TRBD1. CDR3 length equals 15 residues. Looked up from germline, CDR1 is MNHEY and CDR2 is SVGAGI. V shed 6 bases, J shed 2 bases, and the junction held 9 bases outside the gene matches. The CDR3 DNA reads as TGTGCCAGCAGGTCACAGGGGAATCTTCAAGAGACCCAGTACTTC. Protein: CASRSQGNLQETQYF.

The chain uses TRBV19 and TRBJ1-1, with 9 positions matching TRBD1. This CDR3 has 15 amino acids. Losses at the gene ends were 4 bases for V and 2 bases for J; bases not matched to a gene: 5. Germline CDR1 is LNHDA and CDR2 is SQIVND (reference sequence). As DNA, the CDR3 is TGTGCCAGTAGTACGGGACAGGGATCAAACACTGAAGCTTTCTTT. Translation: CASSTGQGSNTEAFF.

The V gene is TRBV19, the J gene TRBJ1-4, with a weak D call TRBD1 (5 bases). CDR3 length: 16 residues. The germline CDR1 and CDR2 sequences are LNHDA and SQIVND (reference sequence). The V end lost 2 bases, the J end lost 0 bases, and 10 bases lay between the germline ends. The CDR3 spells CASSIKGIATNEKLFF. The CDR3 DNA reads TGTGCCAGTAGTATAAAGGGGATTGCAACTAATGAAAAACTGTTTTTT.

The V and J genes are TRBV4-3 and TRBJ2-3, with 11 bases that match TRBD2. The length of the CDR3 is 16 residues. V shed 0 bases and J 4 bases; nucleotides not matched to a gene: 3. In germline, CDR1 is LGHNA, CDR2 YSLEER. The CDR3 nucleotides read TGCGCCAGCAGCCAAGAACTAGCGGGAGCAGCAGATACGCAGTATTTT. It codes for CASSQELAGAADTQYF.

The chain couples TRBV14 to TRBJ1-2; D is perhaps TRBD1 (5 bases). This CDR3 has 13 amino acids. V was trimmed by 1 base and J by 5 bases, leaving 8 bases between them. Germline V CDR1 and CDR2: SGHDN, FVKESK. CDR3 in DNA: TGTGCCAGCAGCCAAGGACGGGGGTATGGCTACACCTTC. This codes for CASSQGRGYGYTF.

This rearrangement joins TRBV6-5 to TRBJ1-1, with D perhaps TRBD1 (5 bases). Germline V gene data show CDR1 as MNHEY and CDR2 as SVGAGI. The CDR3 extends over 11 amino acids. V was trimmed by 7 bases and J by 4 bases, leaving 7 bases between them. The CDR3 sequence: CASTGPTEAFF. CDR3 in DNA: TGTGCCAGCACAGGGCCCACTGAAGCTTTCTTT.

This rearrangement joins TRBV19 to TRBJ2-7, with D tentatively TRBD1 (6 bases). V was shortened by 4 bases and J by 1 base, with 11 bases between the two germline ends. The length of the CDR3 is 14 residues. Germline CDR1 is LNHDA and CDR2 is SQIVND (reference sequence). This CDR3 is CASSTTGFSYEQYF. In DNA form, the CDR3 reads TGTGCCAGTAGTACGACAGGTTTTTCCTACGAGCAGTACTTC.